These 5 T cell receptor beta chains were sequenced from one sample in a study of CD8 T cells in ankylosing spondylitis. Study-level results: A TCR beta motif of roughly 8 highly homologous variants seemed to mark ankylosing spondylitis blood.

TCRdb reprocessed the 5' RACE reads via MiXCR and lists one record per CDR3 protein. The data hold around 490,000 distinct CDR3 sequences, with about 5.2% observed a single time. No cognate antigen is known for these TCRs. Sequenced material: blood, either unsorted or a sorted T cell fraction (not recorded which). These receptors originate from a male donor with ankylosing spondylitis.

The rearrangement joins TRBV29-1 to TRBJ1-2; D is undetermined. The V and J ends lost 4 bases and 9 bases respectively, with 18 bases between them. Germline CDR1 reads SQVTM; CDR2 reads ANQGSEA. The CDR3 length is 13 residues. CDR3 in DNA: TGCAGCGTTGTGAGGGCAGGACCGAGAAGCTACACCTTC. It specifies CSVVRAGPRSYTF.

This clonotype was counted between two and nine times. V gene TRBV20-1 combines with J gene TRBJ2-2, with D possibly matching TRBD2 (5 bases). The CDR3 contains 13 residues. The germline gives CDR1 DFQATT, CDR2 SNEGSKA (reference sequence). V was pared by 3 bases and J by 1 base, with 6 bases between. The CDR3 bases are TGCAGTGCTAGCGGGGTGAACACCGGGGAGCTGTTTTTT. It specifies CSASGVNTGELFF.

This clonotype was counted between two and nine times. The chain uses TRBV2 and TRBJ1-1; D may be TRBD1 (5 bases). The CDR3 runs 13 residues. From germline, CDR1 is SNHLY and CDR2 FYNNEI. V was shortened by 10 bases and J by 5 bases, with 17 bases between the two germline ends. The CDR3 region is CAIGRGIGTEAFF. The CDR3 coding sequence is TGTGCCATCGGTAGGGGTATCGGGACTGAAGCTTTCTTT.

This clonotype was observed at least ten times. This chain links TRBV7-2 with TRBJ2-7; 7 bases match TRBD2. CDR1 SGHTA and CDR2 FQGNSA come from the germline V gene. V trimming: 0 bases; J trimming: 7 bases; junction bases outside the gene matches: 6. The CDR3 is made up of 14 amino acids. The CDR3 DNA reads TGTGCCAGCAGCTTAGCGGGAGGGCTCTATGAGCAGTACTTC. Its translation is CASSLAGGLYEQYF.

To note about this clonotype: A much larger clone lies one base from this, so it may be a read error. V usage is TRBV20-1 and J usage is TRBJ1-4; the D is unclear. The CDR3 covers 14 residues. Germline lookup yields CDR1 DFQATT and CDR2 SNEGSKA (reference sequence). CDR3 in amino acids: CSARGGATNEKQFF. The CDR3 coding sequence is TGCAGTGCTAGAGGCGGAGCAACTAATGAAAAACAGTTTTTT.